In this sample, the clone carrying this TCR beta chain turned up many times. Its target is unknown. The sample belongs to a study of identical twins. Notes on the study in general: Invariant T cells like MAIT and iNKT could partly confound the zero-insertion analyses. The degree of excess twin sharing was weaker in beta out-of-frame sequences.

A single record per CDR3 protein comes from TCRdb applying MiXCR to the 5' RACE reads. Found here are approximately 250,000 distinct CDR3 sequences, 5.5% to 7.5% of them singletons; the top ten hold about 14%. V was clipped by 2 bases and J by 4 bases, with 14 bases between them. Germline CDR1 is SEHNR and CDR2 is FQNEAQ (reference sequence). CDR3 size: 15 residues. These same records also appear under a second study, on T cells expressing NK-cell markers. Per that study: Expanded NKG2C+ T cell clones were not confirmed as HCMV-specific.

Sequenced: CD8+ T cells sorted from blood. This chain joins TRBV7-9 and TRBJ1-1, with a weak D call TRBD1 (5 bases). This TCR was sampled from a woman between 18 and 29 years old in good health. Written as DNA, the CDR3 is TGTGCCAGCAGCTTAAGATCAGACGGGGGCACTGAAGCTTTCTTT. Its protein is CASSLRSDGGTEAFF.